This T cell receptor (beta chain) appears in the sequencing data of a study of B cell selection in AIRE deficiency (dated by TCRdb to between 2018 and 2020). Background for the entire study: Researchers compared TCRbeta repertoires of sorted blood CD4+ conventional T cells and regulatory T cells in AIRE-deficient patients with those in healthy controls. The TCR-sequenced cohort comprised about 5 AIRE-deficient APECED patients and about 5 healthy control donors.

V ends up 3 bases short and J 6 bases short, with an unmatched junction base count of 9. According to the germline V gene, CDR1 reads SGHRS and CDR2 reads YFSETQ. Spanning cysteine to phenylalanine, the CDR3 consists of 16 amino acids. The read is trimmed to its CDR3 DNA, 48 bases read in frame from base 1. CD4+CD127+ cells were sorted as the conventional CD4 T cell population. The AIRE-deficient patients had APECED syndrome. Sorting of Tconv and Treg cells intended for TCRbeta sequencing was performed on a FACSAria flow cytometer. The sorted cells went into 5-ml round-bottom polystyrene tubes, and the dry cell pellets were then frozen at -80 degrees C until sequencing. Comments on this clone: Its recognized antigen is unknown. Base qualities are not provided; no much larger clone lies one nucleotide away.

The immunoSEQ platform was used for TCRbeta chain sequencing. The source study handled its data this way. When conventional T cell repertoires were pooled, 85,000 to 110,000 distinct in-frame TCRbeta sequences were obtained from patients and 13.4x10^4 from healthy donors. Public Treg TCRbeta sequences were defined as those shared by two or more individuals and were then searched for in Tconv repertoires. Differences between groups were assessed using Mann-Whitney U tests with Bonferroni-Dunn correction in GraphPad Prism 7.03. Sourced from immuneACCESS, this table was stored by TCRdb with only in-frame sequences that have V and J called. A share of the clones is absent; for the studies checked, an unresolved V gene accounts for under half, and the remainder has no known explanation. V and J calls and clone size are given by that table; D and trimming were obtained from the DNA. The sample includes about 23,000 clones, with 97% observed a single time. Roughly 0.18% of the sample is taken by the ten largest.

Results the study describes overall, beyond this receptor: Sequencing covered only TCRbeta chains, and approximately 37% of shared healthy-donor Treg sequences were also present in healthy Tconv, possibly due to differing TCRalpha chains. Approximately 33% of the Treg TCRbeta sequences shared among healthy donors turned up in patient Tconv cells, suggesting that Treg-biased clones are diverted into the Tconv compartment. Tconv and Treg cells from AIRE-deficient patients showed TCRBV gene usage, CDR3 length and TCR diversity similar to those of healthy donors. Among under 4,500 shared Treg TCRbeta sequences, approximately 32% were found to be shared only among healthy donors and approximately 9% only among patients, suggesting that Treg selection is less efficient in the absence of AIRE. Shorter CDR3s were found in shared Treg sequences, reflecting a bias toward rearrangements containing few non-templated nucleotide insertions.

This sequence was found in a human donor with AIRE deficiency. Input material: conventional CD4+ T cells sorted from PBMCs. In this chain, TRBV5-1 is recombined with TRBJ2-1; TRBD1 lines up with 10 middle nucleotides. The CDR3 has the sequence CASSSPGTGALNEQFF. The nucleotide sequence is given as TGCGCCAGCAGCTCACCCGGGACAGGGGCACTCAATGAGCAGTTCTTC.